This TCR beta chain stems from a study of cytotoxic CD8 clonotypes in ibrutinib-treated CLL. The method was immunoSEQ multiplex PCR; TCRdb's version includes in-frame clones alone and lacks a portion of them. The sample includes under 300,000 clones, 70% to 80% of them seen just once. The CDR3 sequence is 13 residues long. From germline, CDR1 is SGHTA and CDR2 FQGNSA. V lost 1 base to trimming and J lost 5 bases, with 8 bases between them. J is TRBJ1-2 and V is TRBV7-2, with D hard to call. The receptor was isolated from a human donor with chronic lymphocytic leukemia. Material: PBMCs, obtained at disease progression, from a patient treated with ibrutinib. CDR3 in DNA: TGTGCCAGCAGCTTAGGAGCAACTTATGGCTACACCTTC. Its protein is CASSLGATYGYTF.